This T cell receptor (beta chain) came from a study of radiotherapy plus CTLA-4 blockade in lung cancer. The study's findings and limits: In blood, after radiotherapy plus ipilimumab, tumor-derived TCR clones expanded.

Details on this clone: What it recognizes is unknown.

The CDR3 has 12 residues. Germline CDR1 SGHDT, CDR2 YYEEEE. Trimming took off 1 base at V and 6 bases at J, with 7 bases between the two ends. Sequencing used immunoSEQ multiplex PCR; TCRdb keeps in-frame clones, though not all of them. The sample includes about 90,000 clones, 72% seen only once; the top ten take over 12%. This sequence originates from a human donor with non-small cell lung cancer that progressed on radiotherapy plus ipilimumab. The V call is TRBV5-6, the J call TRBJ1-1; D gene unclear. The source was peripheral blood, collected from a patient treated with radiotherapy plus ipilimumab. The CDR3 reads CASSLPPAEAFF. The CDR3 DNA is TGTGCCAGCAGCTTGCCGCCCGCTGAAGCTTTCTTT.